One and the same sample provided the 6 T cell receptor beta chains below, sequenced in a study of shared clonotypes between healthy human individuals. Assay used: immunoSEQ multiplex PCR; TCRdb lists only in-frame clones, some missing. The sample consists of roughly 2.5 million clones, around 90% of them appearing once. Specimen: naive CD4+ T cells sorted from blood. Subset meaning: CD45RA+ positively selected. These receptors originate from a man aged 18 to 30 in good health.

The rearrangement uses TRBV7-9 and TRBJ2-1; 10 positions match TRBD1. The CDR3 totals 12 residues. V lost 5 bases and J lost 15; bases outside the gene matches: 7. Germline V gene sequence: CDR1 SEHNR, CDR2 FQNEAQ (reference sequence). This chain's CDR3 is CASSGDRGSMFF. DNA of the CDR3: TGTGCCAGCAGCGGGGACAGGGGCTCTATGTTCTTC.

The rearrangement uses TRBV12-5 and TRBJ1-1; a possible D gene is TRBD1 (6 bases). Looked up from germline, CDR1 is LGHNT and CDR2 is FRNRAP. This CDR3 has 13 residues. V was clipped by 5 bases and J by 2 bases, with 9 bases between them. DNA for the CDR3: TGTGCTAGTGGTAGAGGGGGAAACACTGAAGCTTTCTTT. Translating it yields CASGRGGNTEAFF. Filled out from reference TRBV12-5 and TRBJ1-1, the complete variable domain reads DARVTQTPRHKVTEMGQEVTMRCQPILGHNTVFWYRQTMMQGLELLAYFRNRAPLDDSGMPKDRFSAEMPDATLATLKIQPSEPRDSAVYFCASGRGGNTEAFFGQGTRLTVV.

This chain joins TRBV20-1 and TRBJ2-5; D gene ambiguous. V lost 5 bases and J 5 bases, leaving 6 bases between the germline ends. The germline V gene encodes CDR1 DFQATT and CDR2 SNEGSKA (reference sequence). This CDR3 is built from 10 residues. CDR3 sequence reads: CSAYKETQYF. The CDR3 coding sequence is TGCAGTGCTTATAAGGAGACCCAGTACTTC.

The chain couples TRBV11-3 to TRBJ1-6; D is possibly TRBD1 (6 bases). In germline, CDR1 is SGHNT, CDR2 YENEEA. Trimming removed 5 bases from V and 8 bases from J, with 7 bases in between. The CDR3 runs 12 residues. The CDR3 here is CASSNRDSPLHF. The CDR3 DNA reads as TGTGCCAGCAGCAACAGGGATTCACCCCTCCACTTT.

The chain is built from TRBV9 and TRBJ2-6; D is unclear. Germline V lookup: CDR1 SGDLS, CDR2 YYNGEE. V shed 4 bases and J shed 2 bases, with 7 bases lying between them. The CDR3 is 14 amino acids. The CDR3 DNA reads TGTGCCAGCAGCCCCCTACCTGGGGCCAACGTCCTGACTTTC. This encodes CASSPLPGANVLTF.

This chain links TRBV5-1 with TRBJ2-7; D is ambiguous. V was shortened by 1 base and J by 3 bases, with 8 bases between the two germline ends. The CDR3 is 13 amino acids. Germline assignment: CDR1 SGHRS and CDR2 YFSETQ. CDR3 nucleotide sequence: TGCGCCAGCAGCTTGTATCCAGACTACGAGCAGTACTTC. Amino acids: CASSLYPDYEQYF.